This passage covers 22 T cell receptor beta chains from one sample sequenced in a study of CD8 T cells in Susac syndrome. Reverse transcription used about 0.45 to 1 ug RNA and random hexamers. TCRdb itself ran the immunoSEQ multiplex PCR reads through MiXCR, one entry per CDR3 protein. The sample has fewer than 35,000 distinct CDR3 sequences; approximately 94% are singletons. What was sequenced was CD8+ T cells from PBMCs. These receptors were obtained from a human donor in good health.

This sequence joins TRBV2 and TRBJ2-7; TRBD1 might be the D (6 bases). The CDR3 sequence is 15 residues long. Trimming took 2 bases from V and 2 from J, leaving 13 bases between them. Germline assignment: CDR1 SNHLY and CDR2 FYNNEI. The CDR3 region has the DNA TGTGCCAGCAGTGAACAGACAGGACCTCCCTACGAGCAGTACTTC. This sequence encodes CASSEQTGPPYEQYF.

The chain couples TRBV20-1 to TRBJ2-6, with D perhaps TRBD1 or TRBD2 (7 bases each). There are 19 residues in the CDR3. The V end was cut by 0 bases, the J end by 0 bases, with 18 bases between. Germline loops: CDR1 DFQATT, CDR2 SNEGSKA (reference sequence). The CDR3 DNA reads TGCAGTGCTAGAGATTTGGCTACAGGGGACTACTCTGGGGCCAACGTCCTGACTTTC. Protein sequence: CSARDLATGDYSGANVLTF.

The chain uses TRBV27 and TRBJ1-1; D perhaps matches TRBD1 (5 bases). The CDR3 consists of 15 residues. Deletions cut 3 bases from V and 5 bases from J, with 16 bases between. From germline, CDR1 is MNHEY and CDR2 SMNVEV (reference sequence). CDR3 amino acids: CASSLGGMEETEAFF. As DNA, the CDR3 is TGTGCCAGCAGTTTGGGGGGAATGGAGGAGACTGAAGCTTTCTTT.

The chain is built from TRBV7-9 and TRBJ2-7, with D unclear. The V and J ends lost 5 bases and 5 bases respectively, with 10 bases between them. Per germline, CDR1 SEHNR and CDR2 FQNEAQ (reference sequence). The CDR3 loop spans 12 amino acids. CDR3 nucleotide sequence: TGTGCCAGCAGCCCCTCAAGGGACGAGCAGTACTTC. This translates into CASSPSRDEQYF.

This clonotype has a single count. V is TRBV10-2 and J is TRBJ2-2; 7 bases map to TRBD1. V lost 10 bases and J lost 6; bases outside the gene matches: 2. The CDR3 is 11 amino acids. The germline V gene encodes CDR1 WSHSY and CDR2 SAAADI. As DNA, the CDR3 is TGCGCCACGAGGGGGCCCGGGGAGCTGTTTTTT. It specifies CATRGPGELFF.

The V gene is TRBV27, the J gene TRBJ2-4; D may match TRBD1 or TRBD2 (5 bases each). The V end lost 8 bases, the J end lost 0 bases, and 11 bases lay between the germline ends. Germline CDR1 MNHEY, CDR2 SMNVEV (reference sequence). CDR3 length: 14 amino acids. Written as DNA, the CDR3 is TGTGCCAGCGGGGGTCCGACAGCCAAAAACATTCAGTACTTC. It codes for CASGGPTAKNIQYF.

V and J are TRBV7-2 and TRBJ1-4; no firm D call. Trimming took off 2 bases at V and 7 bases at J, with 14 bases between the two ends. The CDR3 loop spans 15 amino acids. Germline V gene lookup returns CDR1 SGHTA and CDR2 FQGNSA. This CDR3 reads CASSLRPASGEKLFF. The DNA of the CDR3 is TGTGCCAGCAGCTTAAGGCCCGCGTCCGGTGAAAAACTGTTTTTT.

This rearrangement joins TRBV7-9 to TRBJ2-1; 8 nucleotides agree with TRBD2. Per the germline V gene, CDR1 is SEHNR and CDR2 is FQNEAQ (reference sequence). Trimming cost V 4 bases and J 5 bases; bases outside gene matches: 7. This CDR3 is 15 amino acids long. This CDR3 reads CASSSGTRVDNEQFF. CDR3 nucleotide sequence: TGTGCCAGCAGCTCCGGGACTAGGGTCGACAATGAGCAGTTCTTC.

The CDR3 DNA follows: TGTGCCAGCAGTCTTTCGTGGCCGGCTTCGAACTATGGCTACACCTTC. Amino acid sequence: CASSLSWPASNYGYTF. This chain uses TRBV3-1 with TRBJ1-2; D not certain. Trimming stripped 6 bases from V and 2 bases from J, with 19 bases between. The CDR3 has 16 residues. CDR1 is LGHDT and CDR2 is YNNKEL in the germline V gene (reference sequence).

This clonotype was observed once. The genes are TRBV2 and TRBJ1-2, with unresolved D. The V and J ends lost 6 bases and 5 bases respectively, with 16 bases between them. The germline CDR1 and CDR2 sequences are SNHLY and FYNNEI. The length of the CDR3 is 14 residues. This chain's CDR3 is CASRRYSAVYGYTF. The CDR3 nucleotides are TGTGCCAGCAGACGGTACAGCGCCGTTTATGGCTACACCTTC.

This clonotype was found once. The CDR3 DNA is TGTGCCAGCAGCTCCTTTAGCGGAACTAGCACAGATACGCAGTATTTT. It is translated as CASSSFSGTSTDTQYF. The chain employs TRBV7-9 and TRBJ2-3; TRBD2 is a possible D gene (6 bases). Trimming pared 4 bases from V and 0 bases from J, leaving 14 bases between. This CDR3 comprises 16 residues. Germline V gives CDR1 SEHNR, CDR2 FQNEAQ (reference sequence). The full variable domain, with the rest looked up from reference TRBV7-9 and TRBJ2-3, is DTGVSQNPRHKITKRGQNVTFRCDPISEHNRLYWYRQTLGQGPEFLTYFQNEAQLEKSRLLSDRFSAERPKGSFSTLEIQRTEQGDSAMYLCASSSFSGTSTDTQYFGPGTRLTVL.

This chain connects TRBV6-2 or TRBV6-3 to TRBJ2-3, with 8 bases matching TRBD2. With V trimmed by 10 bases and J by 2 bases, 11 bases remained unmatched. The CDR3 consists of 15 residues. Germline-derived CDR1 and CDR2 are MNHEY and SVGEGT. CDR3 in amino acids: CATHSGSGDTDTQYF. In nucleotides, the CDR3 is TGTGCCACCCATAGCGGTAGCGGGGACACAGATACGCAGTATTTT.

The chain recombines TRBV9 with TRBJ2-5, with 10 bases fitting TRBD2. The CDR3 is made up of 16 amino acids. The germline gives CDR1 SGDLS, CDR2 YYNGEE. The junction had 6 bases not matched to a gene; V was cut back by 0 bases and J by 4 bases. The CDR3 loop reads CASSVALPSGGETQYF. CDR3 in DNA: TGTGCCAGCAGCGTAGCTCTCCCTAGCGGGGGAGAGACCCAGTACTTC.

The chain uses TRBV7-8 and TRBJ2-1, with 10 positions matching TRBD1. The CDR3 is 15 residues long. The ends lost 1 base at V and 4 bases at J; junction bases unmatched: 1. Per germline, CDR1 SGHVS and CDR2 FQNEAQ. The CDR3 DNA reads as TGTGCCAGCAGCTTAGGGGACAGGGGATACAATGAGCAGTTCTTC. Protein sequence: CASSLGDRGYNEQFF.

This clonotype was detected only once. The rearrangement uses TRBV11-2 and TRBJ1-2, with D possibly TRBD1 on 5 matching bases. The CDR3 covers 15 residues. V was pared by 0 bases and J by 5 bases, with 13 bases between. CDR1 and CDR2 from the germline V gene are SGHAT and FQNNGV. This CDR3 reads CASSLDFTGIYGYTF. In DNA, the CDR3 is TGTGCCAGCAGCTTAGATTTTACAGGAATATATGGCTACACCTTC. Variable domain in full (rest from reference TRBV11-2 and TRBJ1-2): EAGVAQSPRYKIIEKRQSVAFWCNPISGHATLYWYQQILGQGPKLLIQFQNNGVVDDSQLPKDRFSAERLKGVDSTLKIQPAKLEDSAVYLCASSLDFTGIYGYTFGSGTRLTVV.

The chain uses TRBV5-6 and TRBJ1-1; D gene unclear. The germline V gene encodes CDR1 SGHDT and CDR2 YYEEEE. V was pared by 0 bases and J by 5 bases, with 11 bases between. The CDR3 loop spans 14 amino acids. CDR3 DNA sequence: TGTGCCAGCAGCTTGGGCTCACGGAGTACTGAAGCTTTCTTT. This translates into CASSLGSRSTEAFF.

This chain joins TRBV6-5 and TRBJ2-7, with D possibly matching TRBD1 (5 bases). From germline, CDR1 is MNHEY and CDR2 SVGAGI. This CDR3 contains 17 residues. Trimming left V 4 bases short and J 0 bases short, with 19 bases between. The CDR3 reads CASSFDRVTVVSYEQYF. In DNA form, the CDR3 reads TGTGCCAGCAGTTTTGACAGAGTCACAGTCGTCTCCTACGAGCAGTACTTC.

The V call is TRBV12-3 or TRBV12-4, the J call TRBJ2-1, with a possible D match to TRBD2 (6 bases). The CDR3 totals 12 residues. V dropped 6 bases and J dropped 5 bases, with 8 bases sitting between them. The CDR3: CASRREDNEQFF. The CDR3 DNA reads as TGTGCCAGCAGGAGGGAGGACAATGAGCAGTTCTTC.

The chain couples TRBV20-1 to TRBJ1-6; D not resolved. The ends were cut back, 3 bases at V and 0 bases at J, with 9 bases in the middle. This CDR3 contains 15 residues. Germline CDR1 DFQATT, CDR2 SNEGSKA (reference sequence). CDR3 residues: CSARSGLSYNSPLHF. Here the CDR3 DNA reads TGCAGTGCTAGGAGTGGGCTCTCCTATAATTCACCCCTCCACTTT.

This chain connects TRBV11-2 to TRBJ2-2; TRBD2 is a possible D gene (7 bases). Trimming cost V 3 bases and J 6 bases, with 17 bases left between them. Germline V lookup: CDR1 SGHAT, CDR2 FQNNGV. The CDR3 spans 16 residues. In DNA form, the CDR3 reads TGTGCCAGCAGCTTCTTTACGGGGGGCGCCTCCGGGGAGCTGTTTTTT. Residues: CASSFFTGGASGELFF.

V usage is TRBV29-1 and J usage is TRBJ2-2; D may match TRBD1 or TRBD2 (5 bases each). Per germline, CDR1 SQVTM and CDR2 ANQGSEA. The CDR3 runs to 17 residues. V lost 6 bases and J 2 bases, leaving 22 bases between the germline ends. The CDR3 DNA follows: TGCAGCGTCAAGGGAGATTTTGACAGCCACAACACCGGGGAGCTGTTTTTT. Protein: CSVKGDFDSHNTGELFF.

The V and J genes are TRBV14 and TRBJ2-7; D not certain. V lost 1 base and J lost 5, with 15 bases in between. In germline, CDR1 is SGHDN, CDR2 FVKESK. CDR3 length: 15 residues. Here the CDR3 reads CASSQVRVLRDEQYF. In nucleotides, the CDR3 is TGTGCCAGCAGCCAAGTACGAGTGCTACGGGACGAGCAGTACTTC.